This T cell receptor beta chain appears in the sequencing data of a study of early T cells in non-severe SARS-CoV-2 infection. Across the study: Sequencing of bulk RNA from unsorted whole blood was done, without chain pairing. Study observations and caveats: Database matching using VDJdb favored anti-spike CD8 responses, with private and CD4 specificities left missing.

Concerning this clonotype itself: Its antigen is unidentified.

Individual cDNA molecules received unique molecular identifiers. TCRdb called the 5' RACE reads again in MiXCR, with one record for every CDR3 protein. This sample has 100,000 to 150,000 distinct CDR3 sequences, with about 16% found just once. The CDR3 has 12 residues. Germline V gene data show CDR1 as SEHNR and CDR2 as FQNEAQ (reference sequence). Trimming shortened V by 0 bases and J by 5 bases, and 5 bases separated the two germline ends. What was sequenced was whole blood. V and J are TRBV7-9 and TRBJ2-7; D is unresolved. The sequence was obtained from an adult who was a healthcare worker with PCR-confirmed SARS-CoV-2 infection or an uninfected control (not recorded which). The CDR3 nucleotides are TGTGCCAGCAGCTTAGCTTATGACGAGCAGTACTTC. Translation gives CASSLAYDEQYF. Full variable domain (remainder filled in from reference TRBV7-9 and TRBJ2-7): DTGVSQNPRHKITKRGQNVTFRCDPISEHNRLYWYRQTLGQGPEFLTYFQNEAQLEKSRLLSDRFSAERPKGSFSTLEIQRTEQGDSAMYLCASSLAYDEQYFGPGTRLTVT.